This entry features one T cell receptor beta chain sequence. Its target is unknown. The data derive from a study of T cell repertoires in cytomegalovirus infection. Via MiXCR, TCRdb re-called the reads, giving one row per CDR3 protein. Here the sample spans about 830,000 distinct CDR3 sequences, 32% being singletons. There are 17 residues in the CDR3. CDR1 is SGDLS and CDR2 is YYNGEE in the germline V gene. The junction had 6 bases not matched to a gene; V was cut back by 3 bases and J by 3 bases. The receptor was derived from a human donor in good health (CMV status not recorded). Some clones in this sample may be carry-over from other donors' samples. V gene TRBV9 combines with J gene TRBJ2-2; 12 bases are shared with TRBD2. This specimen was cultured CD8+ T cells from PBMCs, taken from culture after CMV antigen stimulation. The CDR3 region is CASSALAGGLYTGELFF. As DNA, the CDR3 is TGTGCCAGCAGCGCCCTAGCGGGGGGGCTCTACACCGGGGAGCTGTTTTTT.